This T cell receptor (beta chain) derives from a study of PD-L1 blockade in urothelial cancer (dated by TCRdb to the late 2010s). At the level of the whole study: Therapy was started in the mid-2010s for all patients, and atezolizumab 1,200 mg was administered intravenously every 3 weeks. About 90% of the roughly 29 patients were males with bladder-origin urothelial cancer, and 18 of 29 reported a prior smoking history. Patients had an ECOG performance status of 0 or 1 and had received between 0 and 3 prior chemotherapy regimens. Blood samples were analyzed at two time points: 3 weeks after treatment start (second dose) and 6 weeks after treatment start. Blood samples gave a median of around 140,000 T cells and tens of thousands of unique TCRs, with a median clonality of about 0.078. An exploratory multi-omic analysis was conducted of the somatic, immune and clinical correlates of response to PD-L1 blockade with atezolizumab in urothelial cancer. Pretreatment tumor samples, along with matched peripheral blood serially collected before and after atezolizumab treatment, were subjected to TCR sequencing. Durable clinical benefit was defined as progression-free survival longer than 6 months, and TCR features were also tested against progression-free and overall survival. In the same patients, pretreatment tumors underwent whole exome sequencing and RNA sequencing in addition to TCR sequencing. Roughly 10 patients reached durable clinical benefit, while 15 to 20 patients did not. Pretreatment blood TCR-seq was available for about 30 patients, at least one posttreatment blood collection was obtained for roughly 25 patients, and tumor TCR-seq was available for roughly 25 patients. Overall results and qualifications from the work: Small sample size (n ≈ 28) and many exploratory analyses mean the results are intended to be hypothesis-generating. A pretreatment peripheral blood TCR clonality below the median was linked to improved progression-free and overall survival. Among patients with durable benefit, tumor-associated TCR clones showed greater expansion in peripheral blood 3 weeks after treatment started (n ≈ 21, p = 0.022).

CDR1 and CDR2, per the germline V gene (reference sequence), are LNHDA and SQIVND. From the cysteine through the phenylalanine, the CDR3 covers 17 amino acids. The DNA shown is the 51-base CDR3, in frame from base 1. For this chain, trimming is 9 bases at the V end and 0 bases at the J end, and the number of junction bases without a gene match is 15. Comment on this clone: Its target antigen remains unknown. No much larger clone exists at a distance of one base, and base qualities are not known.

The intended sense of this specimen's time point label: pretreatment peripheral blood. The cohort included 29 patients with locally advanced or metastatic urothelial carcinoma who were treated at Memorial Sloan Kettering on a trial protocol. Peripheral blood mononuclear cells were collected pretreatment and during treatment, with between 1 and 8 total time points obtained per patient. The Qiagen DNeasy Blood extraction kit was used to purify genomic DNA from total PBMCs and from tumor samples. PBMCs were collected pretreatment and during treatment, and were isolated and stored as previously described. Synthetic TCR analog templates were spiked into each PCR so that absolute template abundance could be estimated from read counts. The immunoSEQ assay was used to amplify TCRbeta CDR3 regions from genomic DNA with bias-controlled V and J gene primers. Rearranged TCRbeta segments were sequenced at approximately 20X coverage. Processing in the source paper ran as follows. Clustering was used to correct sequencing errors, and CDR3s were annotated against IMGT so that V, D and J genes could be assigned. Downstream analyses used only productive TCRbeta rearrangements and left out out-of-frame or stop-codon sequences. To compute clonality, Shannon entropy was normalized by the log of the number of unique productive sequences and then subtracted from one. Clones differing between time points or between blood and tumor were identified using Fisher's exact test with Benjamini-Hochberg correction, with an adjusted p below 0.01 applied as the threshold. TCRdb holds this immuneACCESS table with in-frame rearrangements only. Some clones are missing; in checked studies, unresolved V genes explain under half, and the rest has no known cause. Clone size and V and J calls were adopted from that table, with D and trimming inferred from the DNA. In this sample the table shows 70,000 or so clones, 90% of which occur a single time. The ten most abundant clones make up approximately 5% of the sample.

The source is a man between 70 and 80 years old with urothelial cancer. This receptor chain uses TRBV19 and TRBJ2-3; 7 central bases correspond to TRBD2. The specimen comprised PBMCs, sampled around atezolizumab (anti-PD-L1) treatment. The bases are TGTGCCAGGGGACTACCCGACTTTTTTCCTAGCACAGATACGCAGTATTTT. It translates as CARGLPDFFPSTDTQYF.